These 25 T cell receptor beta chains were sequenced from one sample in a study of blood T cell repertoires in COVID-19. Sequencing was performed with immunoSEQ multiplex PCR; in TCRdb, only in-frame clones are kept and a portion is missing. The table has over 200,000 clones, 87% seen once; the top ten hold about 2.1%. The sample was peripheral blood. The receptors shown here come from a woman aged 50 to 60 with acute or convalescent COVID-19.

The chain couples TRBV2 to TRBJ2-7; perhaps TRBD2 as D (6 bases). The CDR3 is made up of 16 amino acids. Trimming removed 3 bases from V and 0 bases from J, with 15 bases in between. The germline V gene encodes CDR1 SNHLY and CDR2 FYNNEI. The CDR3 is CASSDGRQRSSYEQYF. The CDR3 DNA sequence: TGTGCCAGCAGTGACGGGAGACAGAGGAGCTCCTACGAGCAGTACTTC.

The chain uses TRBV27 and TRBJ2-6; TRBD1 matches at 7 bases. Trimming at V came to 7 bases and at J to 2 bases, leaving 14 bases not matched to a gene. The CDR3 totals 18 residues. Per the germline V gene, CDR1 is MNHEY and CDR2 is SMNVEV (reference sequence). CDR3 loop: CASTQGGQPWAGANVLTF. In nucleotides, the CDR3 is TGTGCCAGCACCCAAGGGGGACAGCCCTGGGCTGGGGCCAACGTCCTGACTTTC.

This clone was seen only once. The chain couples TRBV28 to TRBJ2-1, with TRBD2 identical over 11 bases. This CDR3 is built from 20 residues. Germline V gene sequence: CDR1 MDHEN, CDR2 SYDVKM. The V and J ends lost 11 bases and 0 bases, in that order; junction bases with no gene match: 21. CDR3 in amino acids: CALLSLSETSGTGSYNEQFF. CDR3 DNA: TGTGCCCTCCTATCATTATCCGAGACTAGCGGGACGGGCTCCTACAATGAGCAGTTCTTC. Filled out from reference TRBV28 and TRBJ2-1, the complete variable domain reads DVKVTQSSRYLVKRTGEKVFLECVQDMDHENMFWYRQDPGLGLRLIYFSYDVKMKEKGDIPEGYSVSREKKERFSLILESASTNQTSMYLCALLSLSETSGTGSYNEQFFGPGTRLTVL.

The chain carries TRBV6-2 or TRBV6-3 and TRBJ2-3; 11 nucleotides align to TRBD2. Germline values: CDR1 MNHEY, CDR2 SVGEGT. Trimming took 6 bases from V and 4 from J; bases not matched to a gene: 9. The CDR3 sequence is 16 residues long. The CDR3 reads CASSPLLAGGSDTQYF. CDR3 coding DNA: TGTGCCAGCAGCCCCCTCCTAGCGGGAGGCTCAGATACGCAGTATTTT.

CDR3 DNA sequence: TGTGCCAGCAGCTTGTCCGGGAACTATGGCTACACCTTC. Encoded protein: CASSLSGNYGYTF. The V gene is TRBV5-8, the J gene TRBJ1-2; D uncertain. V lost 1 base, J lost 2 bases, and 6 bases lay in between. The CDR3 runs to 13 residues. CDR1 and CDR2 from the germline V gene are SGHTS and YDEGEE. Using reference TRBV5-8 and TRBJ1-2 for the parts outside the CDR3, the full variable domain is EAGVTQSPTHLIKTRGQQATLRCSPISGHTSVYWYQQALGLGLQFLLWYDEGEERNRGNFPPRFSGRQFPNYSSELNVNALELEDSALYLCASSLSGNYGYTFGSGTRLTVV.

The CDR3 sequence is CASRGVSEQFF. CDR3 in DNA: TGTGCCAGTAGAGGGGTCAGTGAGCAGTTCTTC. The rearrangement uses TRBV19 and TRBJ2-1, with a weak D call TRBD1 (5 bases). The CDR3 covers 11 residues. Germline V gene lookup returns CDR1 LNHDA and CDR2 SQIVND (reference sequence). Between the trimmed V and J ends, which lost 6 bases and 9 bases, there was a span of 9 bases.

Here the CDR3 DNA reads TGTGCCAGCAGCCAGGAATCTAGCGGGAGAAATGAGCAGTTCTTC. Translation gives CASSQESSGRNEQFF. This rearrangement joins TRBV3-1 (or the pseudogene TRBV3-2) to TRBJ2-1; 10 bases align to TRBD2. The J segment lost 7 bases and the V segment lost 3 bases, leaving 6 bases of the junction unmatched. The CDR3 is made up of 15 amino acids. Germline values: CDR1 LGHDT, CDR2 YNNKEL (reference sequence).

The rearrangement joins TRBV9 to TRBJ2-1; 12 bases match TRBD2. The V segment lost 5 bases and the J segment 4 bases; nucleotides outside the gene matches: 1. In germline, CDR1 is SGDLS, CDR2 YYNGEE. The CDR3 is 14 residues long. The CDR3 sequence: CASRGTSGYNEQFF. The CDR3 nucleotides read TGTGCCAGCAGGGGGACTAGCGGGTACAATGAGCAGTTCTTC.

The chain carries TRBV5-3 and TRBJ1-2; 7 nucleotides agree with TRBD1. TRBV5-3 is assigned to the ORF class and has an uncertain function. The CDR3 sequence is 12 residues long. The V and J ends lost 9 bases and 3 bases, in that order; junction bases with no gene match: 5. DNA for the CDR3: TGTGCCACGACAGGGCTAGACTATGGCTACACCTTC. Residues: CATTGLDYGYTF.

The chain employs TRBV5-8 and TRBJ2-1; D is possibly TRBD1 (5 bases). Germline V CDR1 and CDR2: SGHTS, YDEGEE. The CDR3 contains 17 residues. V was clipped by 0 bases and J by 0 bases, with 13 bases between them. CDR3 region: CASSLARVKSSYNEQFF. CDR3 sequence (DNA): TGTGCCAGCAGCTTGGCCAGGGTGAAAAGCTCCTACAATGAGCAGTTCTTC.

This chain links TRBV3-1 (or the pseudogene TRBV3-2) with TRBJ2-6, with a tentative D call TRBD1 (6 bases). The germline V and J ends were trimmed by 4 bases and 1 base, with 20 bases remaining between them. Germline values: CDR1 LGHDT, CDR2 YNNKEL (reference sequence). The CDR3 is made up of 19 amino acids. The CDR3 loop is CASSLTPYRASSGANVLTF. Here the CDR3 DNA reads TGTGCCAGCAGCCTGACTCCGTACAGGGCTAGTTCTGGGGCCAACGTCCTGACTTTC.

The rearrangement uses TRBV5-4 and TRBJ1-6; maybe TRBD1 (6 bases). Trimming stripped 0 bases from V and 8 bases from J, with 12 bases between. CDR3 length equals 15 residues. Germline loops: CDR1 SGHNT, CDR2 YYREEE (reference sequence). CDR3 sequence: CASSLAAGEYSPLHF. Written as DNA, the CDR3 is TGTGCCAGCAGCTTGGCCGCAGGGGAATATTCACCCCTCCACTTT.

Written as DNA, the CDR3 is TGTGCCAGCATCAGGACTAGCGGGAACTCTGGGGCCAACGTCCTGACTTTC. Translating it yields CASIRTSGNSGANVLTF. The chain is built from TRBV7-2 and TRBJ2-6; 12 nucleotides match TRBD2. This CDR3 is 17 amino acids long. V lost 7 bases to trimming and J lost 0 bases; unmatched junction nucleotides: 4. In germline, CDR1 is SGHTA, CDR2 FQGNSA. Variable domain in full (rest from reference TRBV7-2 and TRBJ2-6): GAGVSQSPSNKVTEKGKDVELRCDPISGHTALYWYRQSLGQGLEFLIYFQGNSAPDKSGLPSDRFSAERTGGSVSTLTIQRTQQEDSAVYLCASIRTSGNSGANVLTFGAGSRLTVL.

This chain connects TRBV18 to TRBJ2-7; TRBD1 matches 8 bases. The CDR3 sequence is 13 residues long. Germline V CDR1 and CDR2: KGHSH, LQKENI. V trimming: 5 bases; J trimming: 7 bases; junction bases outside the gene matches: 7. Here the CDR3 DNA reads TGTGCCAGCTCAGCGGGGACAGGCTTAGAGCAGTACTTC. Encoded protein: CASSAGTGLEQYF.

The chain combines TRBV18 with TRBJ1-2, with TRBD1 matching over 9 bases. Germline assignment: CDR1 KGHSH and CDR2 LQKENI. Losses at the gene ends were 4 bases for V and 3 bases for J; bases not matched to a gene: 3. CDR3 length equals 14 residues. The DNA of the CDR3 is TGTGCCAGCTCACTTACAGGGGGCGACTATGGCTACACCTTC. Translation gives CASSLTGGDYGYTF.

A few counts support this clone. The V gene is TRBV7-2, the J gene TRBJ1-2, with D possibly matching TRBD1 (6 bases). CDR1 SGHTA and CDR2 FQGNSA come from the germline V gene. The V end lost 7 bases, the J end lost 6 bases, and 12 bases lay between the germline ends. CDR3 size: 12 residues. Here the CDR3 reads CASTLQGHGYTF. The DNA for the CDR3 is TGTGCCAGCACCCTACAGGGTCATGGCTACACCTTC.

This chain uses TRBV7-2 with TRBJ1-6, with a tentative D call TRBD1 (5 bases). V shed 1 base and J shed 7 bases, with 17 bases lying between them. The germline V gene encodes CDR1 SGHTA and CDR2 FQGNSA. The CDR3 has 17 amino acids. Here the CDR3 DNA reads TGTGCCAGCAGCTTAGACTCTTCGGGCAGGGCCAATTCACCCCTCCACTTT. This encodes CASSLDSSGRANSPLHF. Supplemented by reference TRBV7-2 and TRBJ1-6, the full variable domain reads GAGVSQSPSNKVTEKGKDVELRCDPISGHTALYWYRQSLGQGLEFLIYFQGNSAPDKSGLPSDRFSAERTGGSVSTLTIQRTQQEDSAVYLCASSLDSSGRANSPLHFGNGTRLTVT.

The chain couples TRBV19 to TRBJ1-5, with 7 bases that match TRBD1. The CDR3 has 13 residues. V was clipped by 6 bases and J by 11 bases; unmatched bases: 10. Germline CDR1 LNHDA, CDR2 SQIVND (reference sequence). This CDR3 is CASSLGQAQAQHF. The CDR3 coding sequence is TGTGCCAGTAGCCTTGGACAGGCCCAGGCCCAGCATTTT.

This clone was picked up one time. The chain carries TRBV28 and TRBJ1-1, with no clear D. The CDR3 sequence is 13 residues long. Germline CDR1 is MDHEN and CDR2 is SYDVKM. V lost 6 bases and J lost 1, with 9 bases in between. The DNA for the CDR3 is TGTGCCAGCAGCCCTCCCGGGAACACTGAAGCTTTCTTT. Protein sequence: CASSPPGNTEAFF.

Only one count was recorded for this clone. In DNA form, the CDR3 reads TGCAGCGTTGCCGGAGAGGAGACGGACTATGGCTACACCTTC. This sequence encodes CSVAGEETDYGYTF. The chain joins TRBV29-1 to TRBJ1-2; D is unresolved. V dropped 4 bases and J dropped 3 bases, with 15 bases sitting between them. This CDR3 is 14 amino acids long. Per the germline V gene, CDR1 is SQVTM and CDR2 is ANQGSEA.

J is TRBJ2-1 and V is TRBV2; the match to TRBD2 covers 8 bases. The CDR3 length is 15 residues. Losses at the gene ends were 6 bases for V and 5 bases for J; bases not matched to a gene: 9. Germline V gene sequence: CDR1 SNHLY, CDR2 FYNNEI. CDR3: CASRPLGLDHNEQFF. The CDR3 nucleotides read TGTGCCAGCAGGCCCCTGGGACTAGACCACAATGAGCAGTTCTTC.

V and J are TRBV12-3 or TRBV12-4 and TRBJ1-5; D is possibly TRBD1 (6 bases). Trimming removed 6 bases at V and 5 bases at J, with 11 bases between. CDR3 size: 13 residues. The CDR3 nucleotides are TGTGCCAGCAGACTACAGGGAGATCAGCCCCAGCATTTT. Translation gives CASRLQGDQPQHF.

The V gene is TRBV27, the J gene TRBJ1-4, with 10 bases aligning to TRBD1. Germline CDR1 and CDR2: MNHEY and SMNVEV (reference sequence). The J segment lost 7 bases and the V segment lost 7 bases, leaving 9 bases of the junction unmatched. This CDR3 contains 15 residues. The CDR3 DNA sequence: TGTGCCAGCACCCGAAGAGGGGACAGGGGTGAAAAACTGTTTTTT. It codes for CASTRRGDRGEKLFF.

The chain carries TRBV28 and TRBJ1-2, with TRBD1 as a possible D gene (5 bases). V was cut by 6 bases and J by 1 base, with 9 bases left in between. Germline CDR1 MDHEN, CDR2 SYDVKM. The length of the CDR3 is 13 residues. The CDR3: CASRRGINYGYTF. CDR3 sequence (DNA): TGTGCCAGCAGAAGGGGCATTAACTATGGCTACACCTTC.

This clone was found a few times. This rearrangement joins TRBV6-1 to TRBJ1-5; D is unclear. Trimming removed 1 base from V and 7 bases from J, with 5 bases in between. The CDR3 is 12 residues long. The germline V gene has CDR1 MNHNS and CDR2 SASEGT. The CDR3 bases are TGTGCCAGCAGTGAAGTAGAACAGCCCCAGCATTTT. Its protein is CASSEVEQPQHF.